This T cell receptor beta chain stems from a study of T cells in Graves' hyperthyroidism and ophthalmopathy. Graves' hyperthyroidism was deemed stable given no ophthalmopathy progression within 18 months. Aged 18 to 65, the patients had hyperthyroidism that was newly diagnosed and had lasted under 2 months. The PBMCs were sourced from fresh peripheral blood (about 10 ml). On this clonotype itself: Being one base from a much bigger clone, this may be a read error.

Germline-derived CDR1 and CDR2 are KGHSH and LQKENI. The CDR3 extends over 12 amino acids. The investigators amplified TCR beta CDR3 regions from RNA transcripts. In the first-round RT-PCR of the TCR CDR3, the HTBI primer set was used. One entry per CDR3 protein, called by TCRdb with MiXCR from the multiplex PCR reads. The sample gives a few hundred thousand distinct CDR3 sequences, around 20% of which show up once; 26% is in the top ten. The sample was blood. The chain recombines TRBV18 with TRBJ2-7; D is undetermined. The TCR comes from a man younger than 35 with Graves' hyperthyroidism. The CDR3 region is CSSSPSDYEQYF. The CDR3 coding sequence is TGTTCCAGCTCACCCTCCGACTACGAGCAGTACTTC. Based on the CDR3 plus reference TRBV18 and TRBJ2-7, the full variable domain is NAGVMQNPRHLVRRRGQEARLRCSPMKGHSHVYWYRQLPEEGLKFMVYLQKENIIDESGMPKERFSAEFPKEGPSILRIQQVVRGDSAAYFCSSSPSDYEQYFGPGTRLTVT.